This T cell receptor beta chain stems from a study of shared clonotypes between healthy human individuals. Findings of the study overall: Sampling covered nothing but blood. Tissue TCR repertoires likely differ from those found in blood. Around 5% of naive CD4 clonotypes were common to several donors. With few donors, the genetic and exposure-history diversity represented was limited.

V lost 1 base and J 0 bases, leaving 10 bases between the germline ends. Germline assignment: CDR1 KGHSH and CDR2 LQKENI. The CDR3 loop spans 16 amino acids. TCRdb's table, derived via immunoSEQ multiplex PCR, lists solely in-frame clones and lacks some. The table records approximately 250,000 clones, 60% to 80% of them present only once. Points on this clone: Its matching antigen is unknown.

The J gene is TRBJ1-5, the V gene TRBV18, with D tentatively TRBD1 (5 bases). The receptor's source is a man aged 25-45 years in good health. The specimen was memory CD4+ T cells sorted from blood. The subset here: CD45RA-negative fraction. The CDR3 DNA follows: TGTGCCAGCTCACCACGGCAAGGGGATAGCAATCAGCCCCAGCATTTT. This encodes CASSPRQGDSNQPQHF.